The 8 T cell receptor beta chains below all came from one sample that was sequenced in a study of chemoradiotherapy in HPV16-positive cancers. The assay was immunoSEQ multiplex PCR, and TCRdb's table has in-frame clones only and misses some. This table holds about 640 clones, approximately 94% found once. Sequencing was performed on tumor tissue, taken from a patient who underwent chemoradiotherapy. Every receptor here comes from a human donor with HPV-associated anogenital cancer.

The chain has TRBV30 and TRBJ2-6; TRBD1 is a possible D gene (6 bases). The length of the CDR3 is 15 residues. V lost 2 bases, J lost 4 bases, and 12 bases lay in between. CDR1 and CDR2 from the germline V gene are GTSNPN and SVGIG (reference sequence). The CDR3 coding sequence is TGTGCCTGGAGTCATCAGGGGTACGGGGCCAACGTCCTGACTTTC. Its translation is CAWSHQGYGANVLTF.

The genes are TRBV6-1 and TRBJ2-1; D remains ambiguous. Per germline, CDR1 MNHNS and CDR2 SASEGT. V gave up 5 bases and J gave up 6 bases, with 17 bases separating them. CDR3 length: 15 residues. CDR3 DNA sequence: TGTGCCAGCAGTCCGTCTAGGCTACTTCTCAATGAGCAGTTCTTC. Protein sequence: CASSPSRLLLNEQFF.

This clone showed up just once. The rearrangement links TRBV18 to TRBJ1-5; no firm D call. Germline V gene lookup returns CDR1 KGHSH and CDR2 LQKENI. The CDR3 runs 12 residues. Trimming left V 6 bases short and J 3 bases short, with 6 bases between. For the CDR3, the DNA is TGTGCCAGCTCCGGGGTCAATCAGCCCCAGCATTTT. It codes for CASSGVNQPQHF.

The rearrangement links TRBV15 to TRBJ1-5; D possibly corresponds to TRBD1 (5 bases). This CDR3 has 15 amino acids. V lost 0 bases and J 7 bases, leaving 13 bases between the germline ends. Germline V gives CDR1 LNHNV, CDR2 YYDKDF (reference sequence). The CDR3 sequence: CATSRDMGLGQPQHF. In nucleotides, the CDR3 is TGTGCCACCAGCAGAGATATGGGGCTTGGGCAGCCCCAGCATTTT.

The rearrangement joins TRBV29-1 to TRBJ2-1, with TRBD1 matching over 10 bases. Germline V gives CDR1 SQVTM, CDR2 ANQGSEA. J lost 7 bases, V lost 7 bases, and 7 bases had no gene match. CDR3 length equals 13 residues. The CDR3 DNA follows: TGCAGCGGCGGGACAGGGGATTTGAATGAGCAGTTCTTC. Its protein is CSGGTGDLNEQFF.

This sequence joins TRBV9 and TRBJ2-5; TRBD2 agrees at 13 bases. Germline lookup yields CDR1 SGDLS and CDR2 YYNGEE. The V gene end was trimmed by 3 bases and the J gene end by 4 bases; junction bases not matched to a gene: 9. This CDR3 spans 17 amino acids. The CDR3: CASSARLAGGPRETQYF. The CDR3, as DNA: TGTGCCAGCAGCGCAAGACTAGCGGGAGGACCACGAGAGACCCAGTACTTC.

This chain connects TRBV7-9 to TRBJ2-3; D is undetermined. Trimming took off 2 bases at V and 6 bases at J, with 12 bases between the two ends. This CDR3 spans 14 amino acids. The germline V gene encodes CDR1 SEHNR and CDR2 FQNEAQ (reference sequence). CDR3 amino acids: CASSLNNLWDTQYF. The CDR3, as DNA: TGTGCCAGCAGCTTAAACAACTTATGGGATACGCAGTATTTT.

V is TRBV13 and J is TRBJ2-1; TRBD2 matches at 8 bases. CDR3 length: 17 residues. The V gene end was trimmed by 6 bases and the J gene end by 8 bases; junction bases not matched to a gene: 18. Per the germline V gene, CDR1 is PRHDT and CDR2 is FYEKMQ (reference sequence). The CDR3 sequence: CASRLHEGLGAIDEQFF. The DNA of the CDR3 is TGTGCCAGCAGACTCCATGAGGGACTAGGGGCTATAGATGAGCAGTTCTTC. Using reference TRBV13 and TRBJ2-1 for the parts outside the CDR3, the full variable domain is AAGVIQSPRHLIKEKRETATLKCYPIPRHDTVYWYQQGPGQDPQFLISFYEKMQSDKGSIPDRFSAQQFSDYHSELNMSSLELGDSALYFCASRLHEGLGAIDEQFFGPGTRLTVL.